A selection of T cell receptor beta chains follows, all from one sample in a study of CD8+CD57+ T cells in acquired aplastic anemia. TCRdb redid the calling of the reads with MiXCR, one entry per CDR3 protein. The data hold 42,000 or so distinct CDR3 sequences, with 65% to 70% observed a single time. The sample consisted of sorted CD4+, CD8+, or CD8+CD57+ T cells (not recorded which) from PBMCs. These receptors were taken from a human donor in good health, serving as a control. CDR3s include the opening cysteine and the closing phenylalanine or tryptophan. The D gene is left open where the match is weak. The size field is filled for only some rows; it gives once, few, many or a size class.

D gene: NA
J gene: TRBJ2-7
clone size: NA
V gene: TRBV10-3
CDR3 protein: CASQEGVEQYF
CDR3 DNA: TGTGCCTCCCAGGAGGGAGTCGAGCAGTACTTC

D gene: NA
J gene: TRBJ2-1
clone size: NA
V gene: TRBV19
CDR3 protein: CASSTRDASNEQFF
CDR3 DNA: TGTGCCAGTAGTACGCGGGACGCAAGCAATGAGCAGTTCTTC

D gene: TRBD1
J gene: TRBJ2-7
clone size: NA
V gene: TRBV2
CDR3 protein: CASSSTGGGEQYF
CDR3 DNA: TGTGCCAGCAGTTCGACAGGGGGAGGCGAGCAGTACTTC

D gene: NA
J gene: TRBJ1-1
clone size: medium-sized
V gene: TRBV9
CDR3 protein: CASSQGNTEAFF
CDR3 DNA: TGTGCCAGCAGCCAAGGGAACACTGAAGCTTTCTTT

D gene: TRBD1
J gene: TRBJ1-2
clone size: NA
V gene: TRBV11-1
CDR3 protein: CASSLAQGASPGGYTF
CDR3 DNA: TGTGCCAGCAGCCTTGCGCAGGGGGCCAGCCCGGGAGGCTACACCTTC

D gene: TRBD1
J gene: TRBJ2-5
clone size: once
V gene: TRBV7-9
CDR3 protein: CASSRDRDQETQYF
CDR3 DNA: TGTGCCAGCAGTCGGGACAGGGACCAAGAGACCCAGTACTTC

D gene: NA
J gene: TRBJ2-3
clone size: NA
V gene: TRBV7-3
CDR3 protein: CASSSAPDTQYF
CDR3 DNA: TGTGCCAGCAGCTCGGCCCCAGATACGCAGTATTTT

D gene: NA
J gene: TRBJ2-7
clone size: NA
V gene: TRBV7-2
CDR3 protein: CASSEGRVEQYF
CDR3 DNA: TGTGCCAGCAGCGAAGGACGCGTCGAGCAGTACTTC

D gene: NA
J gene: TRBJ2-2
clone size: NA
V gene: TRBV12-3/TRBV12-4
CDR3 protein: CASSFKASGELFF
CDR3 DNA: TGTGCCAGCAGTTTTAAGGCGTCCGGGGAGCTGTTTTTT

D gene: TRBD2
J gene: TRBJ2-1
clone size: NA
V gene: TRBV7-3
CDR3 protein: CASSSRGGTYNEQFF
CDR3 DNA: TGTGCCAGCAGCAGCCGCGGGGGGACATACAATGAGCAGTTCTTC

D gene: NA
J gene: TRBJ1-4
clone size: NA
V gene: TRBV3-1
CDR3 protein: CASSQEASEKLFF
CDR3 DNA: TGTGCCAGCAGCCAAGAAGCTAGTGAAAAACTGTTTTTT

D gene: NA
J gene: TRBJ2-7
clone size: NA
V gene: TRBV9
CDR3 protein: CASSIGQTAYEQYF
CDR3 DNA: TGTGCCAGCAGCATTGGACAGACAGCCTACGAGCAGTACTTC

D gene: TRBD1
J gene: TRBJ2-1
clone size: NA
V gene: TRBV18
CDR3 protein: CASSPPAGQESYNEQFF
CDR3 DNA: TGTGCCAGCTCACCCCCAGCAGGACAGGAGAGTTACAATGAGCAGTTCTTC

D gene: TRBD1
J gene: TRBJ1-1
clone size: few
V gene: TRBV29-1
CDR3 protein: CSDQGAGNTEAFF
CDR3 DNA: TGCAGCGACCAGGGGGCTGGGAACACTGAAGCTTTCTTT

D gene: TRBD1
J gene: TRBJ2-2
clone size: many
V gene: TRBV7-6
CDR3 protein: CASSFRGQGVDGELFF
CDR3 DNA: TGTGCCAGCAGCTTCAGGGGACAGGGAGTTGACGGGGAGCTGTTTTTT

D gene: NA
J gene: TRBJ1-1
clone size: NA
V gene: TRBV2
CDR3 protein: CASKSDGLNTEAFF
CDR3 DNA: TGTGCCAGCAAATCCGACGGCCTGAACACTGAAGCTTTCTTT

D gene: NA
J gene: TRBJ1-1
clone size: NA
V gene: TRBV24-1
CDR3 protein: CATSEAVNTEAFF
CDR3 DNA: TGTGCCACCAGTGAGGCGGTTAACACTGAAGCTTTCTTT

D gene: NA
J gene: TRBJ2-5
clone size: NA
V gene: TRBV7-2
CDR3 protein: CASSLSRGRGETQYF
CDR3 DNA: TGTGCCAGCAGCTTATCCCGGGGGAGAGGAGAGACCCAGTACTTC

D gene: TRBD2
J gene: TRBJ2-3
clone size: NA
V gene: TRBV7-6
CDR3 protein: CASSLSSGGAVAYTQYF
CDR3 DNA: TGTGCCAGCAGCTTATCTAGCGGTGGGGCCGTGGCATATACGCAGTATTTT

D gene: NA
J gene: TRBJ1-2
clone size: NA
V gene: TRBV19
CDR3 protein: CASSMEGIQGYGYTF
CDR3 DNA: TGTGCCAGTAGTATGGAGGGTATACAGGGCTATGGCTACACCTTC

D gene: TRBD1
J gene: TRBJ1-2
clone size: NA
V gene: TRBV10-3
CDR3 protein: CAISAGTGNYGYSF
CDR3 DNA: TGTGCCATCAGTGCCGGGACAGGCAACTATGGCTACAGCTTC

D gene: TRBD1
J gene: TRBJ2-5
clone size: NA
V gene: TRBV10-3
CDR3 protein: CAISPGGAESETQYF
CDR3 DNA: TGTGCCATCAGCCCAGGGGGCGCGGAGTCGGAGACCCAGTACTTC

D gene: NA
J gene: TRBJ2-1
clone size: many
V gene: TRBV19
CDR3 protein: CASSIGQGPSYNEQFF
CDR3 DNA: TGTGCCAGTAGTATAGGGCAGGGCCCCAGCTACAATGAGCAGTTCTTC

D gene: NA
J gene: TRBJ2-7
clone size: NA
V gene: TRBV20-1
CDR3 protein: CSASGPSVSYEQYF
CDR3 DNA: TGCAGTGCGTCAGGCCCGTCTGTATCCTACGAGCAGTACTTC

D gene: TRBD1
J gene: TRBJ1-2
clone size: many
V gene: TRBV10-3
CDR3 protein: CAIRGVLDRAGNYGYTF
CDR3 DNA: TGTGCCATCAGGGGGGTTCTCGACAGGGCAGGCAACTATGGCTACACCTTC